The 9 T cell receptor beta chains in this list originate from one sample, sequenced in a study of blood T cells in healthy people across ages. Primed by a sample-barcoded 5' primer and a J-beta primer mix, a second PCR proceeded for about 6 to 12 cycles. MiXCR was run by TCRdb on the 5' RACE reads, yielding one entry per CDR3 protein. The data contain 2 million or so distinct CDR3 sequences, about 50% of them singletons. Sequencing was carried out using blood. Receptors originate from a woman between 35 and 50 years old in good health.

The chain recombines TRBV5-1 with TRBJ2-4; D perhaps matches TRBD2 (6 bases). V was clipped by 0 bases and J by 3 bases, with 16 bases between them. Germline V gene data show CDR1 as SGHRS and CDR2 as YFSETQ. The length of the CDR3 is 17 residues. CDR3 residues: CASSLEVGQGGKNIQYF. CDR3 coding DNA: TGCGCCAGCAGCTTGGAGGTAGGGCAGGGAGGCAAAAACATTCAGTACTTC.

This clonotype was counted only a few times. V is TRBV20-1 and J is TRBJ2-5, with D hard to call. Germline-derived CDR1 and CDR2 are DFQATT and SNEGSKA (reference sequence). Trimming took 6 bases from V and 1 from J, leaving 9 bases between them. The CDR3 runs 12 residues. The CDR3 sequence: CSATRPQETQYF. In DNA, the CDR3 is TGCAGTGCCACGCGCCCCCAAGAGACCCAGTACTTC.

A remark on this clonotype: The germline gene is not matched at one end of the junction; a read error may be the cause. J is TRBJ1-2 and V is TRBV4-3; tentatively, D is TRBD1 (5 bases). CDR3 length: 15 residues. Germline V gene lookup returns CDR1 LGHNA and CDR2 YSLEER. CDR3 residues: CASSQDTGSNYGCTF. CDR3 DNA: TGCGCCAGCAGCCAAGACACAGGATCTAACTATGGCTGCACCTTC.

The sample holds a few counts of this clonotype. This CDR3 reads CASSETGTLKNIQYF. CDR3 coding DNA: TGTGCCAGCAGTGAAACTGGGACGTTAAAAAACATTCAGTACTTC. The chain employs TRBV25-1 and TRBJ2-4; D is perhaps TRBD1 or TRBD2 (5 bases each). The CDR3 extends over 15 amino acids. Germline CDR1 reads MGHDK; CDR2 reads SYGVNS. V gave up 2 bases and J gave up 4 bases, with 12 bases separating them.

The chain joins TRBV7-9 to TRBJ2-5; D gene uncertain. Trimming cost V 5 bases and J 3 bases, with 10 bases left between them. The CDR3 is 13 residues long. Germline CDR1 and CDR2: SEHNR and FQNEAQ (reference sequence). This CDR3 is CASSPRIEETQYF. The CDR3 nucleotides are TGTGCCAGCAGCCCCCGAATCGAAGAGACCCAGTACTTC.

J is TRBJ2-7 and V is TRBV27, with TRBD1 matching 8 bases. CDR1 and CDR2 from the germline V gene are MNHEY and SMNVEV (reference sequence). The CDR3 has 14 residues. V lost 2 bases to trimming and J lost 2 bases; unmatched junction nucleotides: 2. Written as DNA, the CDR3 is TGTGCCAGCAGTTTAAAACAGGGGGCCTACGAGCAGTACTTC. It specifies CASSLKQGAYEQYF.

The chain couples TRBV5-1 to TRBJ2-5; D not certain. From germline, CDR1 is SGHRS and CDR2 YFSETQ. V lost 4 bases to trimming and J lost 5 bases, with 15 bases between them. The CDR3 totals 14 residues. In DNA form, the CDR3 reads TGCGCCAGCAGCGCCGGGCCCCTGGAGGAGACCCAGTACTTC. This encodes CASSAGPLEETQYF.

This chain connects TRBV4-3 to TRBJ2-5, with 7 positions matching TRBD2. The CDR3 consists of 15 residues. From germline, CDR1 is LGHNA and CDR2 YSLEER. The junction had 10 bases not matched to a gene; V was cut back by 4 bases and J by 5 bases. CDR3 sequence: CASSRTSAKAETQYF. For the CDR3, the DNA is TGCGCCAGCAGCCGAACTAGCGCCAAAGCGGAGACCCAGTACTTC.

This chain connects TRBV5-1 to TRBJ2-3; 9 bases line up with TRBD1. This CDR3 region has 16 residues. CDR1 is SGHRS, CDR2 YFSETQ, per germline. J was trimmed by 4 bases and V by 0 bases; bases with no gene match: 6. The CDR3 DNA is TGCGCCAGCAGCTTGGGGGGACAGGGCGGGTCAGATACGCAGTATTTT. Protein: CASSLGGQGGSDTQYF.